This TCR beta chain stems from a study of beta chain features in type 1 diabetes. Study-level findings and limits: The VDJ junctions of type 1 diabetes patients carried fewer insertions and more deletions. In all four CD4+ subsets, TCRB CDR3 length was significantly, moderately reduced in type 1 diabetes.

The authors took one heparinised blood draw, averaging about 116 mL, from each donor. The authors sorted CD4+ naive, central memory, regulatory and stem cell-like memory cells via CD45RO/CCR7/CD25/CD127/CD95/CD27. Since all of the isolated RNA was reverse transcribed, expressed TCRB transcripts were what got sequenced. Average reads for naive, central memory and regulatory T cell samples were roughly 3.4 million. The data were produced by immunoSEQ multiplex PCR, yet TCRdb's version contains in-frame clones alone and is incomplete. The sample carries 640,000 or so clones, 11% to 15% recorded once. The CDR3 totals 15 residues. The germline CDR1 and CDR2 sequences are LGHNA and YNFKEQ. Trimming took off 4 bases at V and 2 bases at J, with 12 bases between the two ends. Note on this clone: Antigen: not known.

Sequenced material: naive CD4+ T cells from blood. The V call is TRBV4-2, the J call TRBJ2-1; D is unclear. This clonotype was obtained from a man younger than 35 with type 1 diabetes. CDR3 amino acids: CASSPRYGPYNEQFF. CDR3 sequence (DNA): TGTGCCAGCAGCCCCCGCTACGGACCCTACAATGAGCAGTTCTTC.